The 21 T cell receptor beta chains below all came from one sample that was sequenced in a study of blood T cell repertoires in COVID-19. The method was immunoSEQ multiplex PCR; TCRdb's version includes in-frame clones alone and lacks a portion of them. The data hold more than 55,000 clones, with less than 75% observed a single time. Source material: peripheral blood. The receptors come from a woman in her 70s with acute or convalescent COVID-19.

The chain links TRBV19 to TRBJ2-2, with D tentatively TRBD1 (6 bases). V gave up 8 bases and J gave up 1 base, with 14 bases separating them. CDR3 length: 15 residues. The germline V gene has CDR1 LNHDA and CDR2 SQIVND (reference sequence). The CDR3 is CASQHRERNTGELFF. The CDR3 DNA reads TGTGCCAGTCAACACAGGGAAAGGAACACCGGGGAGCTGTTTTTT.

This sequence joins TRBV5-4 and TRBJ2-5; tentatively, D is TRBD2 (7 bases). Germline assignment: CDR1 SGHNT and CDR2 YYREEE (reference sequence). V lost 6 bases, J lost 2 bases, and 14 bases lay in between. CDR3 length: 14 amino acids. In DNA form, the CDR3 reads TGTGCCAGCATTAATGGGGGGGCGCAAGAGACCCAGTACTTC. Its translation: CASINGGAQETQYF.

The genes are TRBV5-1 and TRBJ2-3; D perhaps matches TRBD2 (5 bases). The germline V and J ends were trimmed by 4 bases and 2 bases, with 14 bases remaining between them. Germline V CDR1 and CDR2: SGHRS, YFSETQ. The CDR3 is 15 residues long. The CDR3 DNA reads TGCGCCAGCAGCCTAGCCACACAGCTCACAGATACGCAGTATTTT. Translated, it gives CASSLATQLTDTQYF.

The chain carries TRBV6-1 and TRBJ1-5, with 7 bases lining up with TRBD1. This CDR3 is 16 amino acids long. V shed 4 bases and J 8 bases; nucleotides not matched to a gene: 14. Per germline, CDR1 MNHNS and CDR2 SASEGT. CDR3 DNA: TGTGCCAGCAGTGCTACAGTGACAGGGTGGGGGAAGCCCCAGCATTTT. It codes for CASSATVTGWGKPQHF.

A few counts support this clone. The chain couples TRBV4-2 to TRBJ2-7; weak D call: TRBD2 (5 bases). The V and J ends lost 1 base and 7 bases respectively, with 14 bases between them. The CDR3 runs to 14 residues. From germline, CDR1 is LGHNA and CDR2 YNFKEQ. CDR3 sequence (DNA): TGTGCCAGCAGCCAAGGGTTCAGGACTTGGGAGCAGTACTTC. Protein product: CASSQGFRTWEQYF.

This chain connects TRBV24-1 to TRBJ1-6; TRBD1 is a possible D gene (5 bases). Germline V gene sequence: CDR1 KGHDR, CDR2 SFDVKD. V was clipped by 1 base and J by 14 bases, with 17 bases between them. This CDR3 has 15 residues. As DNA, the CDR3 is TGTGCCACCAGTGATTTTAAATCGGGGGGGAAGGCCCTCCACTTT. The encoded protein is CATSDFKSGGKALHF.

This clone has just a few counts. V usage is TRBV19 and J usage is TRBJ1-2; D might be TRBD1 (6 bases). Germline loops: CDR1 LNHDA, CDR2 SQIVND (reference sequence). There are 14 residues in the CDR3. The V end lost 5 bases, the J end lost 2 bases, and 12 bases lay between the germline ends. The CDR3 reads CASSRGDRNYGYTF. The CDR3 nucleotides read TGTGCCAGTAGTCGAGGAGACAGGAACTATGGCTACACCTTC.

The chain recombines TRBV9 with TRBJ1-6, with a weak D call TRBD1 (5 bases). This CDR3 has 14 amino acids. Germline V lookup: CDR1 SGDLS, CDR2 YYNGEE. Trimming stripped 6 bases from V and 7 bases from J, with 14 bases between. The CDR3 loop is CASNLPGSNSPLHF. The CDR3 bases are TGTGCCAGCAATCTCCCAGGGTCCAATTCACCCCTCCACTTT.

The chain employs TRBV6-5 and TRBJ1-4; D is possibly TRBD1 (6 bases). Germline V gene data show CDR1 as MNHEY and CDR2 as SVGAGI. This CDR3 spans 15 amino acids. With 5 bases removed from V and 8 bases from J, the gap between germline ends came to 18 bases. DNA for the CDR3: TGTGCCAGCAGTCCTACGGGGGGCCGGGAGGAAAAACTGTTTTTT. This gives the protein CASSPTGGREEKLFF.

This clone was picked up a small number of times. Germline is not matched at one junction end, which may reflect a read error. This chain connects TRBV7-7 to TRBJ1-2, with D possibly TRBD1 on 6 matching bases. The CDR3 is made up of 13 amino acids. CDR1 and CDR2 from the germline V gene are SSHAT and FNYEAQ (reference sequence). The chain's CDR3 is CASSPTGNRGYTF. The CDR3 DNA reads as TGTGCTAGCAGCCCCACAGGGAACCGTGGCTACACCTTC.

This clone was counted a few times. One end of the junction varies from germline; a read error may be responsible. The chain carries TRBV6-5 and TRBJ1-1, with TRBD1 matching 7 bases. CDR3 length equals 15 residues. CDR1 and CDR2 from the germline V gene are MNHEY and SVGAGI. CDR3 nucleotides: TGTGCCAGCAGTCCCCGGACAGGAGGGAACAGTGAAGCTTTCTTT. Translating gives CASSPRTGGNSEAFF.

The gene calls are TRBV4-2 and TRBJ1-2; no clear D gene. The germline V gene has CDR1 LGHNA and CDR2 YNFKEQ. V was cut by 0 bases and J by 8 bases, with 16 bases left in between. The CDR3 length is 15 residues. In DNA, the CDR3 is TGTGCCAGCAGCCAAGACGTCTATCTAGAGGGAGGCTACACCTTC. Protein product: CASSQDVYLEGGYTF.

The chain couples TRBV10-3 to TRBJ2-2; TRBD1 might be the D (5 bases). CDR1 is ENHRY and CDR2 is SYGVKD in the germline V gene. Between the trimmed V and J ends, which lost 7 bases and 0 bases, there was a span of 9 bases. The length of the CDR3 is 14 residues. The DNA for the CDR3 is TGTGCCATCACCCCCAGGGCGAACACCGGGGAGCTGTTTTTT. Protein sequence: CAITPRANTGELFF.

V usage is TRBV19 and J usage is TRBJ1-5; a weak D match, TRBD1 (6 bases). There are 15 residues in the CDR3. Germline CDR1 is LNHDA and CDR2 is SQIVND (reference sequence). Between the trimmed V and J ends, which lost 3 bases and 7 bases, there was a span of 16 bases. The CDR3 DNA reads TGTGCCAGTAGTATTACAGGGAACCGTGGACAGCCCCAGCATTTT. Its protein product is CASSITGNRGQPQHF.

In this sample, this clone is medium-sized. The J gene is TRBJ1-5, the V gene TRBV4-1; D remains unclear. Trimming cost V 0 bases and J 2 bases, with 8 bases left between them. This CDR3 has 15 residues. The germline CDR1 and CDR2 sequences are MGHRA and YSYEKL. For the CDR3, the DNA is TGCGCCAGCAGCCAAGATGTGGCAGGCAATCAGCCCCAGCATTTT. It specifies CASSQDVAGNQPQHF.

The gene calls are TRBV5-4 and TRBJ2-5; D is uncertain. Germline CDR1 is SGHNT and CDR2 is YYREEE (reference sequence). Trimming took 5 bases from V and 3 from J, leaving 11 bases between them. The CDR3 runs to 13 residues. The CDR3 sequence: CASRAHVEETQYF. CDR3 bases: TGTGCCAGCAGGGCCCATGTGGAAGAGACCCAGTACTTC.

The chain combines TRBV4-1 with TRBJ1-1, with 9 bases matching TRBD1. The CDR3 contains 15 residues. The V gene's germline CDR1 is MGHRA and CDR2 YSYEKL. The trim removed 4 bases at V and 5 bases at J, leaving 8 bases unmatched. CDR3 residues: CASSRGQGQRTEAFF. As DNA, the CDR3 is TGCGCCAGCAGCCGAGGACAGGGGCAGCGGACTGAAGCTTTCTTT.

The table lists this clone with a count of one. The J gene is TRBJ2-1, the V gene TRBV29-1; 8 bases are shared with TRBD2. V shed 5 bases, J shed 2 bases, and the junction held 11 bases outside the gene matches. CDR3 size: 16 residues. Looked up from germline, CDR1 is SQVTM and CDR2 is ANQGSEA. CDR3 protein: CSVPPGGAGAYNEQFF. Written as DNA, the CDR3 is TGCAGCGTTCCCCCTGGAGGAGCGGGGGCCTACAATGAGCAGTTCTTC.

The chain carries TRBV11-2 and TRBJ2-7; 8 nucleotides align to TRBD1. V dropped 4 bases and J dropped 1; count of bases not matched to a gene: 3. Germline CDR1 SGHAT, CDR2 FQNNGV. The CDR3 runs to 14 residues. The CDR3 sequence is CASSYGTGSYEQYF. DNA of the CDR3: TGTGCCAGCAGCTACGGGACAGGTTCCTACGAGCAGTACTTC.

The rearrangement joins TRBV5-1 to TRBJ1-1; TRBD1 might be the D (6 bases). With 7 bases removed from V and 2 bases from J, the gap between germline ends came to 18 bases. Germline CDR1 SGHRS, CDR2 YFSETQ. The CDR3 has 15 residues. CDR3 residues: CASRGGGGGNTEAFF. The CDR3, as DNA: TGCGCCAGCCGCGGCGGGGGGGGCGGCAACACTGAAGCTTTCTTT.

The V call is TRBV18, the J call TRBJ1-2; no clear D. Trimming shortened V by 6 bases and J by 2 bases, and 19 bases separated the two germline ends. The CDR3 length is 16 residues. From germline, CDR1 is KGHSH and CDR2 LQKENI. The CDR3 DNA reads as TGTGCCAGCTCCCCATACACGGGGTCCGAGAACTATGGCTACACCTTC. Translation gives CASSPYTGSENYGYTF.